This T cell receptor beta chain was captured in a study of cytomegalovirus exposure and HLA in healthy donors. The donors were part of the validation cohort of roughly 110 subjects. That cohort was separate from the first cohort, which comprised fewer than 800 subjects. Notes on this clone: The antigen is unknown.

This CDR3 contains 15 residues. In germline, CDR1 is MNHNS, CDR2 SASEGT. V lost 4 bases and J 2 bases, leaving 15 bases between the germline ends. TCRdb's copy holds only in-frame clones and misses some; the assay was immunoSEQ multiplex PCR. Of about 400,000 clones listed, 86% are singletons. Study findings and constraints: Cytomegalovirus status was reportedly diagnosed by the classifier with high specificity and sensitivity.

The chain couples TRBV6-1 to TRBJ2-7, with D possibly TRBD2 on 6 matching bases. This receptor was taken from a woman under 30 in good health and CMV-seronegative. Sequencing was performed on PBMCs. The CDR3 reads CASSAGASVTYEQYF. For the CDR3, the DNA is TGTGCCAGCAGTGCTGGGGCTAGCGTTACCTACGAGCAGTACTTC.